The entry that follows covers one TCR beta chain sequence. The antigen is not known. Amplification used 60 Vbeta primers and 13 Jbeta primers. Sequencing was performed with immunoSEQ multiplex PCR; in TCRdb, only in-frame clones are kept and a portion is missing. The sample yields 150,000 to 200,000 clones, of which the top ten take up 6.5%. These data belong to a study of cytomegalovirus exposure and HLA in healthy donors. Findings and caveats of the study: Most CMV-associated TCR beta chains were later found to appear HLA-restricted.

With 7 bases removed from V and 8 bases from J, the gap between germline ends came to 12 bases. Germline lookup yields CDR1 MNHEY and CDR2 SMNVEV (reference sequence). The CDR3 covers 12 residues. The sequencing input was PBMCs. This clonotype was obtained from a man aged 30-40 years in good health and CMV-seronegative. The chain combines TRBV27 with TRBJ2-1; D unresolved. The chain's CDR3 is CASKSVGDEQFF. CDR3 bases: TGTGCCAGCAAGTCCGTTGGAGATGAGCAGTTCTTC.